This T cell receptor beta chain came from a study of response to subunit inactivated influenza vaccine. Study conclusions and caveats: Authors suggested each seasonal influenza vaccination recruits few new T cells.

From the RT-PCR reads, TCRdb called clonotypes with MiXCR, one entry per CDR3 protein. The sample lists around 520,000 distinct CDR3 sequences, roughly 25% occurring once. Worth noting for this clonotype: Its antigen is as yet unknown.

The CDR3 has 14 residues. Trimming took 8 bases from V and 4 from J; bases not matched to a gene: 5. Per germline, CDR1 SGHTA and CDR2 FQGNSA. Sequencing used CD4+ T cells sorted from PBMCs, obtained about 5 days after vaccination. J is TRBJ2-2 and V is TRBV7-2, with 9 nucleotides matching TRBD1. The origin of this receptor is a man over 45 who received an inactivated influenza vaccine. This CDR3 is CASLRTGVTGELFF. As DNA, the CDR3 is TGTGCCAGCCTAAGGACAGGGGTCACCGGGGAGCTGTTTTTT.